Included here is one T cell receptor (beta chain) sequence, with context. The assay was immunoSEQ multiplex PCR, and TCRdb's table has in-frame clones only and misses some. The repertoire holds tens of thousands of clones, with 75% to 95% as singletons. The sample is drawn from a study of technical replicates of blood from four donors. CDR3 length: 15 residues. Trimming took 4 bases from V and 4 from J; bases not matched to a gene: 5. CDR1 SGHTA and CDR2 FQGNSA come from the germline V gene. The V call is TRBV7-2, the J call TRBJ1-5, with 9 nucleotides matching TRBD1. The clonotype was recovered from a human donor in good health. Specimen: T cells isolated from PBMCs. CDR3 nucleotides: TGTGCCAGCAGCTACAGGGGGCAGAGGAATCAGCCCCAGCATTTT. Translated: CASSYRGQRNQPQHF.